This record looks at one TCR beta chain sequence and its context. Its cognate antigen is unknown. The V end lost 7 bases, the J end lost 0 bases, and 9 bases lay between the germline ends. The CDR3 has 12 amino acids. Germline V gene data show CDR1 as SQVTM and CDR2 as ANQGSEA. These data come from a study of early T cells in non-severe SARS-CoV-2 infection. The wider study: Whole-blood bulk RNA, unsorted, was sequenced, and chains were unpaired.

Study results and caveats: VDJdb-based matching was biased toward anti-spike CD8 responses and missed private and CD4 specificities.

Researchers attached unique molecular identifiers to individual cDNA molecules. TCRdb redid the calling of the 5' RACE reads with MiXCR, one entry per CDR3 protein. Of roughly 48,000 distinct CDR3 sequences in the sample, about 5.6% were seen once. This TCR came from an adult who was a healthcare worker with PCR-confirmed SARS-CoV-2 infection or an uninfected control (not recorded which). The genes are TRBV29-1 and TRBJ1-2; D might be TRBD1 (6 bases). Sequenced sample: whole blood. The CDR3 protein is CSGGPANYGYTF. As DNA, the CDR3 is TGCAGCGGGGGGCCAGCTAACTATGGCTACACCTTC.